One sample yielded the 2 T cell receptor beta chains listed below, sequenced in a study of blood T cells in healthy people across ages. Primed by a sample-barcoded 5' primer and a J-beta primer mix, a second PCR proceeded for roughly 7 to 12 cycles. TCRdb reprocessed the 5' RACE reads via MiXCR and lists one record per CDR3 protein. The table includes over a million distinct CDR3 sequences, around 42% detected once. The material sequenced was blood. The receptors here all came from a woman aged 18-29 years in good health.

Comments on this clonotype: Since a much larger clone is just one base distant, this may be a read error. V gene TRBV20-1 combines with J gene TRBJ2-7; 12 bases are shared with TRBD2. The V gene end was trimmed by 5 bases and the J gene end by 7 bases; junction bases not matched to a gene: 9. The CDR3 has 14 amino acids. Germline values: CDR1 DFQATT, CDR2 SNEGSKA (reference sequence). The CDR3 DNA is TGCAGTGCTTCTTCTAGCGGGAGGGCCAGTGAGCAGTACTTC. Protein sequence: CSASSSGRASEQYF.

This clonotype has more than one count but fewer than ten. The chain recombines TRBV29-1 with TRBJ1-2, with D maybe TRBD1 (5 bases). The CDR3 sequence is 12 residues long. Germline loops: CDR1 SQVTM, CDR2 ANQGSEA. V gave up 6 bases and J gave up 4 bases, with 12 bases separating them. CDR3 sequence reads: CSVSSDSYGYTF. CDR3 sequence (DNA): TGCAGCGTGTCTTCCGACAGCTATGGCTACACCTTC. Full variable domain (missing parts from reference TRBV29-1 and TRBJ1-2): SAVISQKPSRDICQRGTSLTIQCQVDSQVTMMFWYRQQPGQSLTLIATANQGSEATYESGFVIDKFPISRPNLTFSTLTVSNMSPEDSSIYLCSVSSDSYGYTFGSGTRLTVV.